This T cell receptor beta chain was sequenced for a study of T cells in Graves' hyperthyroidism and ophthalmopathy. There were TCR beta CDR3 regions amplified from RNA transcripts. The TCR CDR3 first-round RT-PCR relied on the HTBI primer set. MiXCR was run by TCRdb on the multiplex PCR reads, yielding one entry per CDR3 protein. The sample lists about 300,000 distinct CDR3 sequences, around a sixth occurring once. The table lists this clonotype with a few counts. V lost 1 base and J 12 bases, leaving 10 bases between the germline ends. Germline V gene sequence: CDR1 SGHTA, CDR2 FQGNSA. This CDR3 contains 12 residues.

The receptor was isolated from a man in his thirties or forties with Graves' hyperthyroidism. The chain is built from TRBV7-2 and TRBJ1-5; D unresolved. Material for sequencing was blood. In DNA form, the CDR3 reads TGTGCCAGCAGCTTAGTAGGCAGCCTCCAGCATTTT. Amino acid sequence: CASSLVGSLQHF.